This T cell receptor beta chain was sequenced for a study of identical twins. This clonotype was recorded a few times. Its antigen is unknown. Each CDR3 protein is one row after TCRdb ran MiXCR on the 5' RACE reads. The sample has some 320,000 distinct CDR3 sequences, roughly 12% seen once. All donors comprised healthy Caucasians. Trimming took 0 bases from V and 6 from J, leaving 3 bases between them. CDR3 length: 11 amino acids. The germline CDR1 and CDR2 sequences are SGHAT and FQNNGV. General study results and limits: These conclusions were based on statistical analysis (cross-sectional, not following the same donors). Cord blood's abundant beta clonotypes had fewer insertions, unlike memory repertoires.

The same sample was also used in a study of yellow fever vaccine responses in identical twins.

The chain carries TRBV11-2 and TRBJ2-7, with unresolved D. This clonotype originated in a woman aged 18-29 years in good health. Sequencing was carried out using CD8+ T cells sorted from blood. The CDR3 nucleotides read TGTGCCAGCAGCTTAGACCTCGAGCAGTACGTC. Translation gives CASSLDLEQYV.